Below are 18 T cell receptor beta chains sequenced from a single sample in a study of T cell responses to AZD1222 COVID-19 vaccine. Measured with immunoSEQ multiplex PCR; TCRdb has only the in-frame clones, and not every one. Of about 73,000 clones listed, about 88% were seen once; the top ten hold over 7.5%. The sample here was peripheral blood, taken 28 days after the second AZD1222 dose. Receptor source: an adult who received the AZD1222 COVID-19 vaccine.

The chain couples TRBV10-3 to TRBJ2-6; D gene ambiguous. Between the trimmed V and J ends, which lost 6 bases and 0 bases, there was a span of 0 bases. Germline V CDR1 and CDR2: ENHRY, SYGVKD. The CDR3 spans 12 residues. The CDR3: CAISSGANVLTF. The CDR3 DNA follows: TGTGCCATCAGCTCTGGGGCCAACGTCCTGACTTTC.

V is TRBV20-1 and J is TRBJ2-1, with 12 bases identical to TRBD2. Trimming cost V 3 bases and J 9 bases; bases outside gene matches: 9. This CDR3 is built from 15 residues. The germline gives CDR1 DFQATT, CDR2 SNEGSKA (reference sequence). CDR3 in amino acids: CSASRLAGAVGEQFF. CDR3 bases: TGCAGTGCTAGTCGACTAGCGGGAGCAGTGGGTGAGCAGTTCTTC.

The CDR3, as DNA: TGTGCCAGCAGTGAAGGCGGGGCCCTAGCTTTCTTT. It translates to CASSEGGALAFF. The chain has TRBV2 and TRBJ1-1; D is possibly TRBD1 (5 bases). The CDR3 contains 12 residues. With 1 base removed from V and 10 bases from J, the gap between germline ends came to 10 bases. Germline CDR1 and CDR2: SNHLY and FYNNEI.

V usage is TRBV7-9 and J usage is TRBJ2-3, with TRBD2 as a possible D gene (7 bases). The V end was cut by 4 bases, the J end by 0 bases, with 14 bases between. The germline CDR1 and CDR2 sequences are SEHNR and FQNEAQ (reference sequence). This CDR3 is 16 amino acids long. CDR3: CASSSGGGHSTDTQYF. In DNA form, the CDR3 reads TGTGCCAGCAGCTCTGGCGGGGGACACAGCACAGATACGCAGTATTTT.

This clone was found once. The chain employs TRBV5-6 and TRBJ1-5; unclear D gene. Looked up from germline, CDR1 is SGHDT and CDR2 is YYEEEE. Trimming removed 3 bases at V and 7 bases at J, with 11 bases between. This CDR3 spans 13 amino acids. CDR3: CASSSAPGQPQHF. CDR3 coding DNA: TGTGCCAGCAGCTCGGCCCCGGGGCAGCCCCAGCATTTT.

The chain uses TRBV6-5 and TRBJ2-7; the match to TRBD2 covers 12 bases. Unmatched junction bases numbered 9, after V lost 6 bases and J lost 6 bases. Germline V gives CDR1 MNHEY, CDR2 SVGAGI. The CDR3 totals 15 residues. Here the CDR3 reads CASSATSGRTSEQYV. The DNA of the CDR3 is TGTGCCAGCAGCGCGACTAGCGGGAGAACGAGCGAGCAGTACGTC.

The chain carries TRBV7-8 and TRBJ2-2, with a possible D match to TRBD1 (5 bases). The V end was cut by 2 bases, the J end by 14 bases, with 21 bases between. The CDR3 loop spans 15 amino acids. Germline V gene data show CDR1 as SGHVS and CDR2 as FQNEAQ. CDR3 nucleotides: TGTGCCAGCAGCTTATGGCAGGGCGGCGTGCTCGGACTGTTTTTT. Protein sequence: CASSLWQGGVLGLFF.

The chain employs TRBV19 and TRBJ1-2, with unresolved D. Germline CDR1 reads LNHDA; CDR2 reads SQIVND (reference sequence). V was trimmed by 5 bases and J by 4 bases, leaving 17 bases between them. This CDR3 spans 15 amino acids. The CDR3 loop reads CASSPMGRTIYGYTF. The CDR3 bases are TGTGCCAGTAGTCCTATGGGCAGGACGATCTATGGCTACACCTTC.

This clone has more than one count but fewer than ten. The chain has TRBV21-1 and TRBJ2-1; the listed D gene, TRBD1, was not tested against the DNA. TRBV21-1 has pseudogene status. The CDR3 has 17 amino acids. CDR3 in DNA: TGTGCCAGCAGCCTCTCGTGGACAAACTTGGATTACAATGAGCAGTTCTTC. It encodes CASSLSWTNLDYNEQFF.

The chain links TRBV5-1 to TRBJ2-5; TRBD1 aligns across 7 bases. This CDR3 region has 15 residues. Germline assignment: CDR1 SGHRS and CDR2 YFSETQ. J lost 1 base, V lost 4 bases, and 7 bases had no gene match. The CDR3 DNA sequence: TGCGCCAGCAGCCGACAGGGCCACAGCCAAGAGACCCAGTACTTC. Translated, it gives CASSRQGHSQETQYF.

V is TRBV19 and J is TRBJ1-4; D gene unclear. The CDR3 consists of 12 residues. From germline, CDR1 is LNHDA and CDR2 SQIVND (reference sequence). V was pared by 10 bases and J by 4 bases, with 10 bases between. CDR3 region: CATHADNEKLFF. The CDR3 DNA sequence: TGTGCCACCCATGCGGATAATGAAAAACTGTTTTTT.

The chain links TRBV3-1 (or the pseudogene TRBV3-2) to TRBJ2-1, with TRBD2 matching 13 bases. CDR1 LGHDT and CDR2 YNNKEL come from the germline V gene (reference sequence). With 1 base clipped from V and 6 bases from J, the junction kept 12 bases outside the gene matches. The CDR3 is 19 amino acids. The CDR3 here is CASSQVMGGGLAGVNEQFF. In nucleotides, the CDR3 is TGTGCCAGCAGCCAAGTTATGGGCGGAGGACTAGCGGGAGTCAATGAGCAGTTCTTC.

The chain uses TRBV3-1 (or the pseudogene TRBV3-2) and TRBJ2-6, with D uncertain. Trimming removed 1 base from V and 1 base from J, with 5 bases in between. Germline values: CDR1 LGHDT, CDR2 YNNKEL (reference sequence). This CDR3 spans 15 amino acids. CDR3 DNA: TGTGCCAGCAGCCAAGGGATATCTGGGGCCAACGTCCTGACTTTC. Protein: CASSQGISGANVLTF.

The CDR3 region has the DNA TGTGCCAGCAGAGACGGACAGGGGACCCTTAACTATGGCTACACCTTC. Encoded protein: CASRDGQGTLNYGYTF. The chain links TRBV2 to TRBJ1-2; 9 bases line up with TRBD1. Per germline, CDR1 SNHLY and CDR2 FYNNEI. The length of the CDR3 is 16 residues. The J segment lost 1 base and the V segment lost 6 bases, leaving 9 bases of the junction unmatched.

This clone was observed a few times. The J gene is TRBJ1-6, the V gene TRBV9; perhaps TRBD1 as D (6 bases). Germline loops: CDR1 SGDLS, CDR2 YYNGEE. This CDR3 is 15 amino acids long. V lost 3 bases and J 10 bases, leaving 17 bases between the germline ends. CDR3 sequence (DNA): TGTGCCAGCAGCGCGACCCCAGGGGTAGGGTCACCCCTCCACTTT. It codes for CASSATPGVGSPLHF.

V and J are TRBV5-6 and TRBJ2-7; the match to TRBD1 covers 7 bases. Germline V gene sequence: CDR1 SGHDT, CDR2 YYEEEE. The CDR3 is 13 residues long. The V segment lost 2 bases and the J segment 2 bases; nucleotides outside the gene matches: 1. CDR3 DNA sequence: TGTGCCAGCAGCTTCGGACAGGCCTACGAGCAGTACTTC. This encodes CASSFGQAYEQYF.

V usage is TRBV2 and J usage is TRBJ1-2; D perhaps matches TRBD1 (6 bases). Trimming stripped 6 bases from V and 4 bases from J, with 12 bases between. Per the germline V gene, CDR1 is SNHLY and CDR2 is FYNNEI. The CDR3 is made up of 13 amino acids. CDR3 in DNA: TGTGCCAGCAGCGGTGACAGGTCCTATGGCTACACCTTC. This sequence encodes CASSGDRSYGYTF.

The V call is TRBV7-9, the J call TRBJ1-1; D gene uncertain. V was pared by 2 bases and J by 0 bases, with 4 bases between. The germline CDR1 and CDR2 sequences are SEHNR and FQNEAQ (reference sequence). The length of the CDR3 is 13 residues. The CDR3, as DNA: TGTGCCAGCAGCTTAAAAGTGAACACTGAAGCTTTCTTT. Translation: CASSLKVNTEAFF.